This T cell receptor (beta chain) appears in the sequencing data of a study of identical twins. Whole-study findings and limits: Twins' excess sharing was less marked for out-of-frame beta sequences. Conclusions relied on cross-sectional statistical analysis, not following the same donors. While abundant cord blood beta clonotypes carried fewer insertions, memory repertoires showed no such pattern.

Every donor was a healthy Caucasian. The CDR3 is 15 amino acids. V gave up 4 bases and J gave up 4 bases; unmatched junction bases: 5. Looked up from germline, CDR1 is MNHEY and CDR2 is SVGEGT. This clonotype was seen more than once but under ten times. Its antigen remains unknown. TCRdb passed the 5' RACE reads through MiXCR, listing each CDR3 protein once. The top ten clones hold about 1.9% of a sample with some 200,000 distinct CDR3 sequences, less than 8% of them seen once. The sample also formed part of further work on yellow fever vaccine responses in identical twins.

The chain has TRBV6-2 or TRBV6-3 and TRBJ2-2; 8 nucleotides agree with TRBD1. This TCR derives from a woman aged 18 to 35 in good health. Sequenced: memory (CD45RO+) T cells sorted from blood. The CDR3 nucleotides are TGTGCCAGCAGTTTACAGGGGGGCGGCACCGGGGAGCTGTTTTTT. This codes for CASSLQGGGTGELFF.